This section outlines one T cell receptor (beta chain) sequence together with its context. The data are from a study of technical replicates of blood from several donors. Unmatched junction bases numbered 7, after V lost 6 bases and J lost 3 bases. Germline V gene sequence: CDR1 KGHSH, CDR2 LQKENI. CDR3 length: 14 amino acids. Sequencing was performed with immunoSEQ multiplex PCR; in TCRdb, only in-frame clones are kept and a portion is missing. The data show just under 100,000 clones, about 95% seen once. V usage is TRBV18 and J usage is TRBJ1-1; TRBD1 matches 7 bases. Input material: T cells isolated from PBMCs. This TCR came from a human donor in good health. In DNA, the CDR3 is TGTGCCAGCTCCCAGGGACAGCAGGACACTGAAGCTTTCTTT. Amino acids: CASSQGQQDTEAFF.